These T cell receptor beta chains were read from a single sample in a study of CD8+CD57+ T cells in acquired aplastic anemia. MiXCR, run by TCRdb on the reads, gives a single entry per CDR3 protein. The table lists approximately 380,000 distinct CDR3 sequences, 65% to 80% of them singletons. The specimen was sorted CD4+, CD8+, or CD8+CD57+ T cells (not recorded which) from PBMCs. The receptors here all came from a human donor in good health, serving as a control. CDR3s include the opening cysteine and the closing phenylalanine or tryptophan. The order of the fields is V gene, clone size, D gene, J gene, CDR3 protein, CDR3 DNA. A D gene is named only where the DNA matches it firmly. Not all rows give a size; the values are once, few, many and, for expanded clones, a class.

TRBV29-1	few	.	TRBJ1-4	CSVDAGGVEKLFF	TGCAGCGTTGATGCGGGTGGGGTCGAAAAACTGTTTTTT
TRBV7-2	.	.	TRBJ2-3	CASSFAGACTDEQYF	TGTGCCAGCAGCTTTGCGGGGGCATGCACAGATGAGCAGTATTTC
TRBV20-1	.	.	TRBJ2-2	CSAVLGEQYWELFF	TGCAGTGCGGTGCTAGGAGAGCAGTACTGGGAGCTGTTTTTT
TRBV2	.	.	TRBJ2-7	CASQEQDSDAYEQYF	TGTGCCAGCCAGGAACAGGACAGCGACGCCTACGAGCAGTACTTC
TRBV15	.	.	TRBJ1-2	CATSRGGQAGSYGYTF	TGTGCCACCAGCAGAGGCGGACAAGCGGGTAGCTATGGCTACACCTTC
TRBV3-1	once	.	TRBJ2-1	CASSGVGGAEQFF	TGTGCCAGCAGTGGGGTGGGGGGGGCTGAGCAGTTCTTC
TRBV6-6	once	.	TRBJ2-5	CASSLEVLAGKETQCF	TGTGCCAGCAGTTTAGAAGTGCTGGCAGGGAAAGAGACCCAGTGCTTC
TRBV7-3	.	.	TRBJ1-2	CASSFGRGTEGFFF	.
TRBV7-8	.	TRBD1	TRBJ1-6	CASSLLAGQASSYNSPLHF	TGTGCCAGCAGCTTATTGGCAGGACAGGCGAGCTCCTATAATTCACCCCTCCACTTT
TRBV7-9	.	.	TRBJ1-1	CASSDGRRGYTEASF	TGTGCCAGCAGCGACGGTCGAAGGGGGTACACTGAAGCTTCCTTT
TRBV20-1	.	.	TRBJ1-1	CSARDQRGNSEAFF	TGCAGTGCTAGAGATCAGCGGGGGAACTCTGAAGCTTTCTTT
TRBV7-3	.	.	TRBJ1-3	CASRSRSRNRNTLYF	TGTGCCAGCAGGTCACGGTCTAGGAACAGAAACACCTTATATTTT
TRBV20-1	.	.	TRBJ2-5	CSARGGVTNETQYF	TGCAGTGCTAGAGGGGGGGTAACTAATGAGACCCAGTACTTC
TRBV9	.	TRBD1	TRBJ2-7	CASSARTGAGEQYF	TGTGCCAGCAGCGCCCGGACAGGGGCGGGCGAGCAGTACTTC
TRBV6-5	.	TRBD2	TRBJ2-3	CASRALAGGYGTQYF	TGTGCCAGCAGAGCGCTAGCGGGGGGATACGGAACGCAGTATTTT
TRBV7-2	many	.	TRBJ1-5	CASSFGGRAQPQHF	TGTGCCAGCAGCTTCGGGGGGCGCGCTCAGCCCCAGCATTTT
TRBV12-3/TRBV12-4	few	.	TRBJ1-3	CASSLTPGNTIYF	TGTGCCAGCAGTTTGACACCCGGAAACACCATATATTTT
TRBV20-1	many	TRBD1	TRBJ1-4	CSARRDSEKPFF	TGCAGTGCTAGGAGGGACAGTGAAAAACCGTTTTTT
TRBV9	.	.	TRBJ2-7	CASSRQNTQYFDHF	.
TRBV12-3/TRBV12-4	.	.	TRBJ2-7	CASSREPSSYEQYF	TGTGCCAGCAGTAGAGAGCCATCCTCCTACGAGCAGTACTTC